This is a list of T cell receptor beta chains from one sample in a study of T cells after yellow fever vaccination. MiXCR, run by TCRdb on the 5' RACE reads, gives a single entry per CDR3 protein. The table lists hundreds of thousands of distinct CDR3 sequences, roughly 4.3% of them singletons. The sample consisted of PBMCs, taken 5 days after the yellow fever booster vaccination. Every receptor here comes from a young man who received the YFV17D yellow fever vaccine. Both conserved end residues are part of each CDR3. The D gene is left open where the match is weak. Only some rows state a clone size, as once, few, many or a class for expanded clones.

v_gene	len	j_gene	abundance	d_gene	CDR3aa	CDR3nt
TRBV19	17	TRBJ2-3	NA	TRBD2	CASSPFWTSGGTDTQYF	TGTGCCAGTAGCCCATTTTGGACTAGCGGGGGAACAGATACGCAGTATTTT
TRBV30	15	TRBJ2-6	NA	NA	CAWTFPSSGANVLTF	TGTGCCTGGACTTTCCCAAGCTCTGGGGCCAACGTCCTGACTTTC
TRBV7-6	16	TRBJ2-2	few	TRBD1	CASSSRQGARTGELFF	TGTGCCAGCAGCTCAAGACAGGGGGCGAGAACCGGGGAGCTGTTTTTT
TRBV4-1	12	TRBJ1-2	NA	NA	CASSRGQYGYTF	TGCGCCAGCAGCCGAGGACAATATGGCTACACCTTC
TRBV5-4	14	TRBJ2-5	few	NA	CASSLALAGETQYF	TGTGCCAGCAGCTTGGCCCTAGCAGGGGAGACCCAGTACTTC
TRBV7-9	14	TRBJ1-1	many	NA	CASSHRDGNTEAFF	TGTGCCAGCAGCCACCGGGACGGGAACACTGAAGCTTTCTTT
TRBV7-9	15	TRBJ2-1	NA	NA	CASSLGGDVTHEQFF	TGTGCCAGCAGCTTAGGGGGGGACGTCACTCACGAGCAGTTCTTC
TRBV12-3/TRBV12-4	15	TRBJ2-2	few	NA	CASSDWRGNTGELFF	TGTGCCAGCAGTGATTGGCGGGGGAACACCGGGGAGCTGTTTTTT
TRBV9	16	TRBJ1-1	NA	NA	CASSVSNQAGVTEAFF	TGTGCCAGCAGCGTATCAAATCAGGCGGGGGTCACTGAAGCTTTCTTT
TRBV4-2	14	TRBJ1-5	few	NA	CASSQVGEFQPQHF	TGTGCCAGCAGCCAAGTAGGGGAATTTCAGCCCCAGCATTTT
TRBV20-1	10	TRBJ2-5	many	NA	CSARRETQYF	TGCAGTGCTAGGAGGGAGACCCAGTACTTC
TRBV12-3/TRBV12-4	16	TRBJ2-1	NA	NA	CASSINPFTSRHEQFF	TGTGCCAGCAGTATAAACCCCTTTACTAGCAGACATGAGCAGTTCTTC
TRBV7-2	13	TRBJ2-1	NA	TRBD1	CASSSDRGREQFF	TGTGCCAGCAGCTCGGACAGGGGAAGGGAGCAGTTCTTC
TRBV4-2	16	TRBJ2-5	NA	TRBD2	CASSQGGGRLEETQYF	TGTGCCAGCAGCCAGGGGGGGGGACGATTGGAAGAGACCCAGTACTTC
TRBV7-2	13	TRBJ2-5	many	NA	CASSLVRTETQYF	TGTGCCAGCAGCTTAGTTCGTACAGAGACCCAGTACTTC
TRBV6-1	14	TRBJ2-2	few	NA	CASNPEVDTGELFF	TGTGCCAGCAACCCTGAAGTAGACACCGGGGAGCTGTTTTTT
TRBV30	16	TRBJ2-2	few	TRBD1	CAYLKTPGQGRGELFF	TGTGCCTATTTAAAGACGCCGGGACAGGGGCGGGGGGAGCTGTTTTTT
TRBV4-3	16	TRBJ1-4	many	TRBD1	CASRPGQGKGGEKLFF	TGCGCCAGCAGGCCGGGACAGGGGAAAGGTGGAGAAAAACTGTTTTTT